This T cell receptor beta chain was recorded in a study of cytomegalovirus exposure and HLA in healthy donors. 13 Jbeta primers and 60 Vbeta primers were used for the PCR. The method was immunoSEQ multiplex PCR; TCRdb's version includes in-frame clones alone and lacks a portion of them. The repertoire includes 130,000 or so clones, less than 85% of them detected once, and over 2% sits in the top ten. Germline loops: CDR1 SGHTA, CDR2 FQGNSA. Trimming took 5 bases from V and 1 from J; bases not matched to a gene: 4. CDR3 size: 15 residues. The chain uses TRBV7-2 and TRBJ1-5, with 8 bases that match TRBD1. This receptor was obtained from a woman in her forties in good health and CMV-seropositive. Sequenced: PBMCs. This CDR3 is CASSGDRMSNQPQHF. In DNA, the CDR3 is TGTGCCAGCAGCGGGGACAGGATGAGCAATCAGCCCCAGCATTTT.